This entry lists 11 T cell receptor beta chains sequenced from one sample in a study of cytomegalovirus exposure and HLA in healthy donors. Data came from immunoSEQ multiplex PCR; TCRdb stores just in-frame clones and leaves some out. This sample has some 98,000 clones; more than 75% occur once, and the top ten carry 6.3%. The sequenced material came from PBMCs. These receptors all stem from a man aged 18 to 35 in good health and CMV-seropositive.

The chain uses TRBV7-2 and TRBJ1-2, with D possibly being TRBD1 (5 bases). Per germline, CDR1 SGHTA and CDR2 FQGNSA. The CDR3 sequence is 13 residues long. Trimming took off 4 bases at V and 5 bases at J, with 11 bases between the two ends. In nucleotides, the CDR3 is TGTGCCAGCAGCTCCTCGACAGAGTATGGCTACACCTTC. This translates into CASSSSTEYGYTF.

V usage is TRBV5-4 and J usage is TRBJ2-1; 8 positions match TRBD2. Germline V gives CDR1 SGHNT, CDR2 YYREEE (reference sequence). V gave up 4 bases and J gave up 4 bases; unmatched junction bases: 10. The CDR3 is made up of 16 amino acids. In DNA, the CDR3 is TGTGCCAGCAGCCTAATAGCGGGATCTCGATACAATGAGCAGTTCTTC. Protein product: CASSLIAGSRYNEQFF.

The chain carries TRBV27 and TRBJ1-1; D is unresolved. The CDR3 sequence is 13 residues long. CDR1 is MNHEY and CDR2 is SMNVEV in the germline V gene (reference sequence). The V end lost 3 bases, the J end lost 6 bases, and 11 bases lay between the germline ends. CDR3 in amino acids: CASSFGLTSEAFF. CDR3 sequence (DNA): TGTGCCAGCAGTTTTGGTTTGACTTCTGAAGCTTTCTTT.

This chain connects TRBV4-2 to TRBJ1-1, with 9 bases lining up with TRBD1. Germline V gene lookup returns CDR1 LGHNA and CDR2 YNFKEQ. This CDR3 has 15 amino acids. V was pared by 4 bases and J by 1 base, with 4 bases of the junction left unmatched. The CDR3 protein is CASSPDRGANTEAFF. The DNA for the CDR3 is TGTGCCAGCAGCCCAGACAGGGGGGCGAACACTGAAGCTTTCTTT.

This clone was detected once. This chain connects TRBV5-4 to TRBJ2-7; maybe TRBD1 (5 bases). The CDR3 contains 12 residues. Per germline, CDR1 SGHNT and CDR2 YYREEE (reference sequence). V gave up 5 bases and J gave up 2 bases, with 8 bases separating them. The CDR3 DNA sequence: TGTGCCAGCAGTTGGGGCACCTACGAGCAGTACTTC. It specifies CASSWGTYEQYF.

The chain recombines TRBV6-1 with TRBJ2-7; 9 bases agree with TRBD1. After removal of 8 bases from V and 1 base from J, the junction contained 3 bases not matched to a gene. CDR1 and CDR2 (germline): MNHNS, SASEGT. The CDR3 loop spans 13 amino acids. CDR3 in amino acids: CASRGTGSYEQYF. CDR3 DNA sequence: TGTGCCAGCCGGGGGACAGGGTCCTACGAGCAGTACTTC.

This chain uses TRBV7-2 with TRBJ1-3, with a tentative D call TRBD1 (6 bases). Trimming shortened V by 1 base and J by 2 bases, and 9 bases separated the two germline ends. This CDR3 comprises 15 residues. Germline V lookup: CDR1 SGHTA, CDR2 FQGNSA. The CDR3 is CASSLDSGAGNTIYF. For the CDR3, the DNA is TGTGCCAGCAGCTTAGATTCAGGGGCTGGAAACACCATATATTTT.

This clone was counted a few times. J is TRBJ1-5 and V is TRBV5-1; 9 nucleotides match TRBD1. V lost 3 bases to trimming and J lost 2 bases; unmatched junction nucleotides: 3. Germline lookup yields CDR1 SGHRS and CDR2 YFSETQ. This CDR3 spans 15 amino acids. The CDR3 region is CASSSGQGGNQPQHF. The CDR3 DNA reads as TGCGCCAGCAGCTCGGGACAGGGAGGCAATCAGCCCCAGCATTTT.

The chain uses TRBV5-4 and TRBJ1-5; 7 positions match TRBD1. The CDR3 is made up of 12 amino acids. Germline V gene lookup returns CDR1 SGHNT and CDR2 YYREEE (reference sequence). J lost 7 bases, V lost 4 bases, and 2 bases had no gene match. CDR3 coding DNA: TGTGCCAGCAGCCGACAGGGACAGCCCCAGCATTTT. It translates to CASSRQGQPQHF.

This clone came up once. The chain is built from TRBV6-5 and TRBJ2-7, with D tentatively TRBD1 (6 bases). Germline V gives CDR1 MNHEY, CDR2 SVGAGI. Between the trimmed V and J ends, which lost 2 bases and 0 bases, there was a span of 8 bases. The CDR3 covers 14 residues. Here the CDR3 reads CASSYGQSSYEQYF. The CDR3 nucleotides read TGTGCCAGCAGTTACGGACAGAGCTCCTACGAGCAGTACTTC.

This chain links TRBV6-4 with TRBJ1-5, with no clear D. Germline assignment: CDR1 MRHNA and CDR2 SNTAGT. Trimming removed 10 bases at V and 1 base at J, with 17 bases between. The CDR3 sequence is 15 residues long. DNA for the CDR3: TGTGCCAATTCTAACGGGATCCGAAGCAATCAGCCCCAGCATTTT. Amino acid sequence: CANSNGIRSNQPQHF.